The rows below give T cell receptor beta chains drawn from one sample of a study of blood T cell repertoires in COVID-19. Repertoires were generated with immunoSEQ multiplex PCR, while TCRdb's copy carries only in-frame clones and drops some. The sample shows fewer than 350,000 clones, around nine tenths of them seen only once. Sequencing was done on a sample of PBMCs or T cells enriched from blood (not recorded which). These receptors originate from a woman aged 30 to 39 who had been exposed to COVID-19. The CDR3 runs from the conserved cysteine through the conserved F or W. D genes are given only for firm matches. Not every row has a clone size; where given, it reads once, few, many or a size class.

J gene	clone size	V gene	D gene	CDR3 DNA	CDR3 protein
TRBJ1-2	NA	TRBV5-1	TRBD1	TGCGCCAGCAGCTTCCGGGACAGGGGTAGCTATGGCTACACCTTC	CASSFRDRGSYGYTF
TRBJ1-1	NA	TRBV24-1	TRBD1	TGTGCCACCAGTGGGGGGACAGGGCAGGGCACTGAAGCTTTCTTT	CATSGGTGQGTEAFF
TRBJ2-3	NA	TRBV19	TRBD2	TGTGCCAGTATTGGGACTAGCGGATACACAGATACGCAGTATTTT	CASIGTSGYTDTQYF
TRBJ2-3	NA	TRBV30	NA	TGTGCCTGGAGCCCCCACGGGGATACGCAGTATTTT	CAWSPHGDTQYF
TRBJ1-1	NA	TRBV5-4	TRBD1	TGTGCCAGCAGCCCTCGACAGGGAAACACTGAAGCTTTCTTT	CASSPRQGNTEAFF
TRBJ2-1	NA	TRBV5-1	TRBD2	TGCGCCAGCCGGGAAGGCGGGAGGGGGTCCTACAATGAGCAGTTCTTC	CASREGGRGSYNEQFF
TRBJ1-5	NA	TRBV30	NA	TGTGCCTGGAGTAATGGGGCGCGATGGAATCAGCCCCAGCATTTT	CAWSNGARWNQPQHF
TRBJ2-7	NA	TRBV5-1	NA	TGCGCCAGCAGCCTCAGCTCCTACGAGCAGTACTTC	CASSLSSYEQYF
TRBJ1-5	NA	TRBV28	TRBD1	TGTGCCAGCAGTTTACCCGGACAGGCCGTTGGTGTGAGGCAGCCCCAGCATTTT	CASSLPGQAVGVRQPQHF
TRBJ1-4	NA	TRBV5-1	NA	TGCGCCAGCAGGGGGCTTGGGTTTACTAATGAAAAACTGTTTTTT	CASRGLGFTNEKLFF
TRBJ1-5	NA	TRBV6-1	NA	TGTGCCAGCAGTGAAGTTTCTTGGGAGATTAGCAATCAGCCCCAGCATTTT	CASSEVSWEISNQPQHF
TRBJ1-5	NA	TRBV13	NA	TGTGCCAGCAGCTTAGGGCAGGTTGGCAATCAGCCCCAGCATTTT	CASSLGQVGNQPQHF
TRBJ2-1	once	TRBV7-8	TRBD2	TGTGCCAGCAGCTTAGATCTAGCGGGGTACTCCTACAATGAGCAGTTCTTC	CASSLDLAGYSYNEQFF
TRBJ2-2	NA	TRBV28	TRBD1	TGTGCCAGCAGTACAGGGGTCACCGGGGAGCTGTTTTTT	CASSTGVTGELFF
TRBJ1-2	NA	TRBV11-2	NA	TGTGCCAGCAGCCAACCCAACGGGGGGGGCTATGGCTACACCTTC	CASSQPNGGGYGYTF
TRBJ2-7	NA	TRBV18	TRBD2	TGTGCCAGCTCATCAGGAGCGGGAGGGCAGGTCGAGCAGTACTTC	CASSSGAGGQVEQYF
TRBJ1-1	NA	TRBV6-4	NA	TGTGCCAGCAGGATCTCTGCGGCGAACACTGAAGCTTTCTTT	CASRISAANTEAFF
TRBJ1-5	NA	TRBV3-1/TRBV3-2	NA	TGTGCCAGCAGCCACACCGGGAGCAATCAGCCCCAGCATTTT	CASSHTGSNQPQHF
TRBJ1-5	NA	TRBV19	NA	TGTGCCAGTAGTTCTGCACAGAAGAGAGCCCAGCATTTT	CASSSAQKRAQHF
TRBJ1-4	few	TRBV2	TRBD1	TGTGCCAGCAGTCTCACAGGGGAGGTTAATGAAAAACTGTTTTTT	CASSLTGEVNEKLFF
TRBJ2-3	NA	TRBV11-2	NA	TGTGCCAGCAGCTTAGAAGGACAGGGCGGGGGTGATACGCAGTATTTT	CASSLEGQGGGDTQYF
TRBJ2-5	few	TRBV19	NA	TGTGCCAGTAGTCCCCGACTAAAAGAATTTCAAGAGACCCAGTACTTC	CASSPRLKEFQETQYF
TRBJ1-1	few	TRBV9	NA	TGTGCCAGCAGCGTTGGACAGTCCGAAGCTTTCTTT	CASSVGQSEAFF
TRBJ2-1	NA	TRBV5-4	NA	TGTGCCAGCAGCCCAACGTGGCAGGGATCTCTAGATGAGCAGTTCTTC	CASSPTWQGSLDEQFF
TRBJ1-5	NA	TRBV18	TRBD1	TGTGCCAGCTCACTGGGACAGGGGGTTAAGAGCAATCAGCCCCAGCATTTT	CASSLGQGVKSNQPQHF
TRBJ2-3	NA	TRBV9	NA	TGTGCCAGCAGCGTAGCAGGCCTAGCGAGAACAGATACGCAGTATTTT	CASSVAGLARTDTQYF
TRBJ2-3	few	TRBV7-9	NA	TGTGCCAGCAGCCCCCCAGTGGCAGATACGCAGTATTTT	CASSPPVADTQYF
TRBJ1-2	NA	TRBV7-8	NA	TGTGCCAGCAGCTTAGCTTCCAATTGGGCGGGCTATGGCTACACCTTC	CASSLASNWAGYGYTF
TRBJ2-5	NA	TRBV28	TRBD2	TGTGCCTCCTGGGGACTACCGTACCAAGAGACCCAGTACTTC	CASWGLPYQETQYF
TRBJ2-7	NA	TRBV10-3	TRBD2	TGTGCCTCCGGGAGGGCCAACGAGCAGTACTTC	CASGRANEQYF
TRBJ2-2	once	TRBV5-4	NA	TGTGCCAGCAGCCCGCCCCCCCCAGGCACCGGGGAGCTGTTTTTT	CASSPPPPGTGELFF